The 24 T cell receptor beta chains in this list originate from one sample, sequenced in a study of cytomegalovirus exposure and HLA in healthy donors. 13 Jbeta primers and 60 Vbeta primers were used for the PCR. Sequencing was performed with immunoSEQ multiplex PCR; in TCRdb, only in-frame clones are kept and a portion is missing. The sample lists about 260,000 clones, around four fifths seen once, with about 2% in the top ten. The sample was PBMCs. Receptors were obtained from a woman aged 40 to 50 in good health and CMV-seropositive.

This clone appeared a few times. The chain has TRBV30 and TRBJ2-1; 7 bases line up with TRBD1. J lost 8 bases, V lost 0 bases, and 7 bases had no gene match. CDR1 GTSNPN and CDR2 SVGIG come from the germline V gene (reference sequence). CDR3 length: 14 residues. The CDR3 DNA is TGTGCCTGGAGTGTACTAGGGGGCCGCGATGAGCAGTTCTTC. Residues: CAWSVLGGRDEQFF. Complete variable domain (other parts from reference TRBV30 and TRBJ2-1): SQTIHQWPATLVQPVGSPLSLECTVEGTSNPNLYWYRQAAGRGLQLLFYSVGIGQISSEVPQNLSASRPQDRQFILSSKKLLLSDSGFYLCAWSVLGGRDEQFFGPGTRLTVL.

The chain employs TRBV6-5 and TRBJ2-7, with 13 bases lining up with TRBD2. Germline trimming cut 7 bases from V and 5 bases from J; bases unmatched to any gene: 2. The germline CDR1 and CDR2 sequences are MNHEY and SVGAGI. This CDR3 is 13 amino acids long. The CDR3 DNA sequence: TGTGCCAGCACTGGGACTAGCGGGAACGAGCAGTACTTC. Translated: CASTGTSGNEQYF.

The chain uses TRBV5-8 and TRBJ1-4; TRBD1 matches 9 bases. In germline, CDR1 is SGHTS, CDR2 YDEGEE. The V segment lost 4 bases and the J segment 0 bases; nucleotides outside the gene matches: 7. The CDR3 consists of 17 residues. The CDR3: CASSPGTGKATNEKLFF. In DNA form, the CDR3 reads TGTGCCAGCAGCCCCGGGACAGGGAAAGCAACTAATGAAAAACTGTTTTTT.

The chain is built from TRBV19 and TRBJ1-6, with 10 nucleotides matching TRBD1. The germline CDR1 and CDR2 sequences are LNHDA and SQIVND (reference sequence). V gave up 4 bases and J gave up 6 bases; unmatched junction bases: 3. The CDR3 loop spans 15 amino acids. The CDR3 protein is CASSTRTGGNSPLHF. The CDR3 DNA reads as TGTGCCAGTAGTACCAGGACAGGGGGTAATTCACCCCTCCACTTT.

The chain combines TRBV11-2 with TRBJ1-2, with 9 nucleotides matching TRBD1. CDR1 and CDR2 from the germline V gene are SGHAT and FQNNGV. Losses at the gene ends were 4 bases for V and 8 bases for J; bases not matched to a gene: 11. The CDR3 length is 15 residues. For the CDR3, the DNA is TGTGCCAGCAGCTCGGGGGACAGGGAACAAAGGGGCTACACCTTC. It yields the protein CASSSGDREQRGYTF.

The chain employs TRBV7-9 and TRBJ2-3; D is possibly TRBD1 (6 bases). Trimming pared 4 bases from V and 4 bases from J, leaving 15 bases between. Germline CDR1 is SEHNR and CDR2 is FQNEAQ (reference sequence). This CDR3 contains 15 residues. The CDR3 region has the DNA TGTGCCAGCAGCTCCCTAAGGACAGATGCAGATACGCAGTATTTT. Amino acids: CASSSLRTDADTQYF. Full variable domain (rest looked up from reference TRBV7-9 and TRBJ2-3): DTGVSQNPRHKITKRGQNVTFRCDPISEHNRLYWYRQTLGQGPEFLTYFQNEAQLEKSRLLSDRFSAERPKGSFSTLEIQRTEQGDSAMYLCASSSLRTDADTQYFGPGTRLTVL.

V is TRBV2 and J is TRBJ1-2, with TRBD1 matching 9 bases. Germline trimming cut 6 bases from V and 4 bases from J; bases unmatched to any gene: 9. The CDR3 is made up of 15 amino acids. Germline values: CDR1 SNHLY, CDR2 FYNNEI. DNA for the CDR3: TGTGCCAGCAGGGACCGGACAGGGGACGGCTATGGCTACACCTTC. Amino acid sequence: CASRDRTGDGYGYTF.

The chain is built from TRBV4-2 and TRBJ2-7, with 10 bases identical to TRBD2. Germline-derived CDR1 and CDR2 are LGHNA and YNFKEQ. The ends lost 0 bases at V and 4 bases at J; junction bases unmatched: 12. CDR3 length: 18 amino acids. The CDR3 region is CASSQDLPSGREGYEQYF. For the CDR3, the DNA is TGTGCCAGCAGCCAAGATTTGCCCAGCGGGAGGGAAGGTTACGAGCAGTACTTC.

The CDR3 bases are TGTGCCAGCAGCAGATATCCGACTAGCGGGAGGGATACCGGGGAGCTGTTTTTT. It yields the protein CASSRYPTSGRDTGELFF. The rearrangement joins TRBV5-8 to TRBJ2-2, with 14 positions matching TRBD2. With 4 bases clipped from V and 5 bases from J, the junction kept 10 bases outside the gene matches. The CDR3 has 18 amino acids. CDR1 is SGHTS, CDR2 YDEGEE, per germline.

This clone was found once. The rearrangement links TRBV7-8 to TRBJ1-4; a possible D gene is TRBD1 (5 bases). V lost 4 bases to trimming and J lost 5 bases, with 14 bases between them. This CDR3 spans 15 amino acids. Germline lookup yields CDR1 SGHVS and CDR2 FQNEAQ. As DNA, the CDR3 is TGTGCCAGCAGCTCTAAGGGGAAGCTGAATGAAAAACTGTTTTTT. It translates to CASSSKGKLNEKLFF.

The chain recombines TRBV5-1 with TRBJ2-7; the match to TRBD2 covers 8 bases. Germline values: CDR1 SGHRS, CDR2 YFSETQ. With V trimmed by 2 bases and J by 3 bases, 16 bases remained unmatched. CDR3 size: 18 residues. Here the CDR3 reads CASSFHLGGGPTFYEQYF. CDR3 coding DNA: TGCGCCAGCAGCTTCCATCTCGGGGGGGGGCCCACCTTCTACGAGCAGTACTTC. Filled out from reference TRBV5-1 and TRBJ2-7, the complete variable domain reads KAGVTQTPRYLIKTRGQQVTLSCSPISGHRSVSWYQQTPGQGLQFLFEYFSETQRNKGNFPGRFSGRQFSNSRSEMNVSTLELGDSALYLCASSFHLGGGPTFYEQYFGPGTRLTVT.

V and J are TRBV15 and TRBJ2-7, with D tentatively TRBD2 (5 bases). Deletions cut 6 bases from V and 5 bases from J, with 11 bases between. Per germline, CDR1 LNHNV and CDR2 YYDKDF (reference sequence). This CDR3 region has 12 residues. CDR3 bases: TGTGCCACCAGATCTAGCACCAACGAGCAGTACTTC. Encoded protein: CATRSSTNEQYF.

The gene calls are TRBV27 and TRBJ2-7; TRBD2 agrees at 9 bases. V gave up 6 bases and J gave up 5 bases; unmatched junction bases: 5. This CDR3 comprises 13 residues. Germline assignment: CDR1 MNHEY and CDR2 SMNVEV (reference sequence). The CDR3 loop reads CASRTSGRNEQYF. CDR3 DNA: TGTGCCAGCAGGACTAGCGGAAGGAACGAGCAGTACTTC.

The chain has TRBV7-6 and TRBJ2-1; TRBD2 matches at 9 bases. J was trimmed by 3 bases and V by 5 bases; bases with no gene match: 8. Germline CDR1 is SGHVS and CDR2 is FNYEAQ. The CDR3 loop spans 16 amino acids. The CDR3 DNA reads as TGTGCCAGCAGCCAGCGACTAGCGGCCCTCTACAATGAGCAGTTCTTC. Amino acid sequence: CASSQRLAALYNEQFF.

The count of this clone is one. This chain connects TRBV9 to TRBJ2-3; possible D gene TRBD2, 8 bases. The germline V gene encodes CDR1 SGDLS and CDR2 YYNGEE. With 0 bases removed from V and 8 bases from J, the gap between germline ends came to 22 bases. The CDR3 runs to 17 residues. CDR3 coding DNA: TGTGCCAGCAGCGTAGAGGGGGCGGGAGGACTAAGTGGTACGCAGTATTTT. It encodes CASSVEGAGGLSGTQYF.

CDR3 in amino acids: CASSLGGAFNQPQHF. The CDR3 bases are TGTGCCAGCAGTTTAGGGGGGGCTTTCAATCAGCCCCAGCATTTT. The rearrangement links TRBV28 to TRBJ1-5; possibly TRBD1 for D (6 bases). The germline V gene has CDR1 MDHEN and CDR2 SYDVKM. The length of the CDR3 is 15 residues. V was pared by 2 bases and J by 3 bases, with 11 bases between.

CDR3: CASSVDGGRAGELFF. As DNA, the CDR3 is TGCGCCAGCAGCGTGGACGGAGGGCGGGCCGGGGAGCTGTTTTTT. The chain recombines TRBV5-1 with TRBJ2-2; D possibly corresponds to TRBD2 (6 bases). Looked up from germline, CDR1 is SGHRS and CDR2 is YFSETQ. The V gene lost 4 bases and the J gene lost 6 bases, with 16 bases spanning the gap. The length of the CDR3 is 15 residues.

The V call is TRBV7-3, the J call TRBJ2-5; the match to TRBD1 covers 8 bases. The CDR3 runs to 16 residues. The V gene end was trimmed by 0 bases and the J gene end by 2 bases; junction bases not matched to a gene: 5. Germline CDR1 reads SGHTA; CDR2 reads FQGTGA. The CDR3 sequence is CASSLTGTGGQETQYF. CDR3 DNA sequence: TGTGCCAGCAGCTTAACTGGGACAGGAGGGCAAGAGACCCAGTACTTC.

In DNA form, the CDR3 reads TGTGCCAGCAGTTCGCTAGCGGGAGGGTACGAGCAGTACTTC. Its translation is CASSSLAGGYEQYF. The rearrangement joins TRBV27 to TRBJ2-7, with TRBD2 identical over 12 bases. This CDR3 contains 14 residues. With 4 bases clipped from V and 4 bases from J, the junction kept 2 bases outside the gene matches. Germline assignment: CDR1 MNHEY and CDR2 SMNVEV (reference sequence).

The rearrangement joins TRBV7-2 to TRBJ1-2; TRBD1 aligns across 8 bases. CDR1 SGHTA and CDR2 FQGNSA come from the germline V gene. The CDR3 spans 13 residues. The V gene end was trimmed by 1 base and the J gene end by 8 bases; junction bases not matched to a gene: 3. The CDR3 reads CASSLVGTGGYTF. The CDR3, as DNA: TGTGCCAGCAGCTTAGTTGGGACAGGCGGCTACACCTTC.

CDR3 sequence (DNA): TGCGCCAGCAGCCAATTCTCCGGGACAGGGGACTTCTTTAGCACAGATACGCAGTATTTT. Protein sequence: CASSQFSGTGDFFSTDTQYF. This chain links TRBV5-1 with TRBJ2-3, with 10 bases aligning to TRBD1. The CDR3 covers 20 residues. Germline CDR1 reads SGHRS; CDR2 reads YFSETQ. The V and J ends lost 4 bases and 0 bases, in that order; junction bases with no gene match: 17.

This clone showed up just once. Different DNA sequences within this sample yield the same CDR3. The chain has TRBV7-9 and TRBJ2-2, with a tentative D call TRBD1 (6 bases). V lost 1 base and J lost 2, with 14 bases in between. Germline CDR1 and CDR2: SEHNR and FQNEAQ (reference sequence). The CDR3 loop spans 17 amino acids. The CDR3 reads CASSLGIAGANTGELFF. CDR3 coding DNA: TGTGCCAGCAGCTTAGGGATTGCAGGGGCAAACACCGGGGAGCTGTTTTTT. The whole variable domain, remainder taken from reference TRBV7-9 and TRBJ2-2, is DTGVSQNPRHKITKRGQNVTFRCDPISEHNRLYWYRQTLGQGPEFLTYFQNEAQLEKSRLLSDRFSAERPKGSFSTLEIQRTEQGDSAMYLCASSLGIAGANTGELFFGEGSRLTVL.

The CDR3 DNA follows: TGTGCCAGCAGACTGACAGACTCTGGGGCCAACGTCCTGACTTTC. Residues: CASRLTDSGANVLTF. The chain carries TRBV27 and TRBJ2-6; D perhaps matches TRBD1 (5 bases). The germline V gene encodes CDR1 MNHEY and CDR2 SMNVEV (reference sequence). The ends were cut back, 6 bases at V and 0 bases at J, with 9 bases in the middle. There are 15 residues in the CDR3.

The V and J genes are TRBV27 and TRBJ2-7, with TRBD2 matching 7 bases. The CDR3 runs 14 residues. V was pared by 5 bases and J by 2 bases, with 6 bases of the junction left unmatched. The V gene's germline CDR1 is MNHEY and CDR2 SMNVEV (reference sequence). CDR3 region: CASSVAGLAYEQYF. The CDR3 nucleotides are TGTGCCAGCAGTGTCGCCGGACTAGCCTACGAGCAGTACTTC.